This paragraph reports one TCR beta chain. V lost 5 bases and J lost 4, with 8 bases in between. The CDR3 sequence is 12 residues long. Germline assignment: CDR1 KGHSH and CDR2 LQKENI. The data originate from a study of blood T cell repertoires in COVID-19. Data came from immunoSEQ multiplex PCR; TCRdb stores just in-frame clones and leaves some out. This table holds around 250,000 clones, approximately 82% found once. All recovered Cohort 3 donors got two negative PCRs, got clearance, or saw symptom resolution. The sequence was obtained from a middle-aged man who had recovered from COVID-19. The rearrangement joins TRBV18 to TRBJ1-2; no clear D. Sequences were obtained from PBMCs or T cells enriched from blood (not recorded which). The CDR3 region has the DNA TGTGCCAGCTCAGCGTCCGGCTATGGCTACACCTTC. Translating gives CASSASGYGYTF. The full variable domain, in which reference TRBV18 and TRBJ1-2 provide the parts outside the CDR3, is NAGVMQNPRHLVRRRGQEARLRCSPMKGHSHVYWYRQLPEEGLKFMVYLQKENIIDESGMPKERFSAEFPKEGPSILRIQQVVRGDSAAYFCASSASGYGYTFGSGTRLTVV.